One sample yielded the 14 T cell receptor beta chains listed below, sequenced in a study of blood T cell repertoires in COVID-19. Sequencing used immunoSEQ multiplex PCR; TCRdb keeps in-frame clones, though not all of them. Here the sample spans 200,000 to 250,000 clones, about 80% being singletons. Sequencing input: PBMCs or T cells enriched from blood (not recorded which). The receptors shown here come from a man aged 40-55 years who had recovered from COVID-19.

This sequence joins TRBV27 and TRBJ2-3; maybe TRBD2 (6 bases). The V and J ends lost 6 bases and 0 bases respectively, with 19 bases between them. The CDR3 covers 17 residues. The germline CDR1 and CDR2 sequences are MNHEY and SMNVEV (reference sequence). CDR3 in amino acids: CASRRRDSPVSTDTQYF. In DNA form, the CDR3 reads TGTGCCAGCAGGCGACGGGACTCACCCGTTAGCACAGATACGCAGTATTTT.

The chain couples TRBV7-3 to TRBJ2-1, with TRBD1 matching over 8 bases. The germline CDR1 and CDR2 sequences are SGHTA and FQGTGA. Trimming at V came to 3 bases and at J to 6 bases, leaving 4 bases not matched to a gene. CDR3 length: 14 residues. The CDR3: CASSFGQGINEQFF. The CDR3 DNA reads TGTGCCAGCAGCTTCGGACAGGGAATCAATGAGCAGTTCTTC.

The V gene is TRBV7-8, the J gene TRBJ2-5, with a weak D call TRBD2 (6 bases). Germline CDR1 and CDR2: SGHVS and FQNEAQ. This CDR3 spans 14 amino acids. Deletions cut 5 bases from V and 3 bases from J, with 13 bases between. In DNA form, the CDR3 reads TGTGCCAGCAGCACAACGCGGGGTGAAGAGACCCAGTACTTC. This encodes CASSTTRGEETQYF.

This chain connects TRBV6-1 to TRBJ2-1; no reliable D call. This CDR3 is 16 amino acids long. Trimming shortened V by 4 bases and J by 7 bases, and 20 bases separated the two germline ends. CDR1 and CDR2 (germline): MNHNS, SASEGT. The CDR3 DNA follows: TGTGCCAGCAGTGCGTTTGTCGCTACCGCCGGGAATGAGCAGTTCTTC. It encodes CASSAFVATAGNEQFF.

V and J are TRBV4-2 and TRBJ1-6; weak D call: TRBD1 (5 bases). The germline CDR1 and CDR2 sequences are LGHNA and YNFKEQ. V was cut by 0 bases and J by 10 bases, with 10 bases left in between. This CDR3 is built from 14 residues. The CDR3 DNA reads as TGTGCCAGCAGCCAAGAAAGGGAGGGGTCACCCCTCCACTTT. It yields the protein CASSQEREGSPLHF.

This chain uses TRBV10-3 with TRBJ1-2; a weak D match, TRBD1 (6 bases). V was cut by 2 bases and J by 6 bases, with 16 bases left in between. CDR1 ENHRY and CDR2 SYGVKD come from the germline V gene. The CDR3 length is 15 residues. CDR3 DNA sequence: TGTGCCATCAGTGAGACAGACAGGACTGAGGATGGCTACACCTTC. It yields the protein CAISETDRTEDGYTF.

V is TRBV9 and J is TRBJ1-4; tentatively, D is TRBD1 (5 bases). The CDR3 consists of 15 residues. Trimming removed 1 base from V and 3 bases from J, with 10 bases in between. Germline V gene data show CDR1 as SGDLS and CDR2 as YYNGEE. The CDR3 nucleotides read TGTGCCAGCAGCGTAACGGGGGATCCTAATGAAAAACTGTTTTTT. It specifies CASSVTGDPNEKLFF.

V and J are TRBV19 and TRBJ1-2; unclear D gene. Between the trimmed V and J ends, which lost 1 base and 4 bases, there was a span of 13 bases. From germline, CDR1 is LNHDA and CDR2 SQIVND (reference sequence). The CDR3 runs to 15 residues. The CDR3 loop is CASSIGPQVGYGYTF. CDR3 nucleotides: TGTGCCAGTAGTATAGGGCCGCAGGTCGGCTATGGCTACACCTTC.

This clone was seen at least ten times. The chain couples TRBV18 to TRBJ2-7; TRBD2 matches at 8 bases. This CDR3 has 16 amino acids. Trimming removed 0 bases from V and 4 bases from J; junction bases left unmatched: 8. Germline CDR1 KGHSH, CDR2 LQKENI. The CDR3 region has the DNA TGTGCCAGCTCACCACCTAGCGGGGAGGGATGGTACGAGCAGTACTTC. This sequence encodes CASSPPSGEGWYEQYF.

This chain uses TRBV7-9 with TRBJ2-3, with 7 bases matching TRBD1. From germline, CDR1 is SEHNR and CDR2 FQNEAQ (reference sequence). J was trimmed by 1 base and V by 5 bases; bases with no gene match: 3. The CDR3 contains 14 residues. CDR3 bases: TGTGCCAGCAGCATCGGACAGGGCACAGATACGCAGTATTTT. The encoded protein is CASSIGQGTDTQYF.

The V call is TRBV7-8, the J call TRBJ2-1, with D uncertain. The length of the CDR3 is 16 residues. Trimming cost V 5 bases and J 4 bases, with 18 bases left between them. Germline V gene data show CDR1 as SGHVS and CDR2 as FQNEAQ. This CDR3 reads CASSRAVQIEYNEQFF. The CDR3 DNA sequence: TGTGCCAGCAGCCGTGCGGTGCAGATAGAGTACAATGAGCAGTTCTTC.

The rearrangement joins TRBV5-1 to TRBJ2-7; 16 bases fit TRBD2. The CDR3 is 19 residues long. CDR1 and CDR2 from the germline V gene are SGHRS and YFSETQ. Trimming removed 1 base from V and 4 bases from J; junction bases left unmatched: 11. The CDR3 is CASSLMGTSGRAVYYEQYF. CDR3 bases: TGCGCCAGCAGCTTGATGGGGACTAGCGGGAGGGCCGTTTATTACGAGCAGTACTTC.

The gene calls are TRBV19 and TRBJ1-4; 9 positions match TRBD1. CDR1 LNHDA and CDR2 SQIVND come from the germline V gene (reference sequence). V lost 4 bases, J lost 8 bases, and 5 bases stayed unmatched. This CDR3 is 14 amino acids long. In nucleotides, the CDR3 is TGTGCCAGTAGTAAACAGGGGGCGCGCGAAAAACTGTTTTTT. This gives the protein CASSKQGAREKLFF.

This clone was seen only a few times. V usage is TRBV18 and J usage is TRBJ1-4; D remains unclear. Germline V gives CDR1 KGHSH, CDR2 LQKENI. V gave up 6 bases and J gave up 1 base, with 15 bases separating them. CDR3 length equals 16 residues. The CDR3 DNA reads TGTGCCAGCTCGCCCGATACGGGGATAACTAATGAAAAACTGTTTTTT. Encoded protein: CASSPDTGITNEKLFF.